These 20 T cell receptor beta chains were all obtained from the same sample, sequenced in a study of cytomegalovirus exposure and HLA in healthy donors. PCR was performed using 60 Vbeta and 13 Jbeta primers. The table came from immunoSEQ multiplex PCR; TCRdb's copy has only in-frame clones and leaves some out. The sample lists under 150,000 clones; 67% were seen once. Input material: PBMCs. All receptors derive from a young man in good health and CMV-seropositive.

J is TRBJ2-7 and V is TRBV11-2, with 7 bases fitting TRBD2. The CDR3 length is 15 residues. V was pared by 0 bases and J by 8 bases, with 10 bases of the junction left unmatched. Per the germline V gene, CDR1 is SGHAT and CDR2 is FQNNGV. CDR3 nucleotides: TGTGCCAGCAGCTTAGATCTTAAGAGCGGGGCACAGCAGTACGTC. Translating gives CASSLDLKSGAQQYV.

This chain uses TRBV7-9 with TRBJ2-2; D perhaps matches TRBD1 (6 bases). Germline CDR1 reads SEHNR; CDR2 reads FQNEAQ (reference sequence). The CDR3 is 15 amino acids. The germline V and J ends were trimmed by 5 bases and 3 bases, with 13 bases remaining between them. The CDR3 sequence: CASSESQGYTGELFF. The CDR3 bases are TGTGCCAGCAGCGAGTCGCAGGGGTACACCGGGGAGCTGTTTTTT.

V is TRBV6-5 and J is TRBJ2-7, with D possibly TRBD1 on 5 matching bases. This CDR3 has 14 amino acids. The germline V and J ends were trimmed by 0 bases and 2 bases, with 8 bases remaining between them. CDR1 is MNHEY and CDR2 is SVGAGI in the germline V gene. The DNA of the CDR3 is TGTGCCAGCAGTTACTCGAGACAGACCTACGAGCAGTACTTC. This gives the protein CASSYSRQTYEQYF.

The V call is TRBV30, the J call TRBJ1-6; unclear D gene. V was cut by 7 bases and J by 0 bases, with 13 bases left in between. Germline CDR1 is GTSNPN and CDR2 is SVGIG (reference sequence). The CDR3 contains 15 residues. The CDR3 sequence: CALGSGSSYNSPLHF. In nucleotides, the CDR3 is TGTGCCTTGGGCTCCGGAAGCTCCTATAATTCACCCCTCCACTTT.

J is TRBJ1-6 and V is TRBV7-3; 7 nucleotides line up with TRBD1. The CDR3 length is 15 residues. V lost 5 bases, J lost 5 bases, and 6 bases stayed unmatched. Germline loops: CDR1 SGHTA, CDR2 FQGTGA. The CDR3 protein is CASSPTGVDNSPLHF. The CDR3 DNA reads TGTGCCAGCAGCCCAACAGGGGTCGATAATTCACCCCTCCACTTT.

The genes are TRBV2 and TRBJ2-1, with 13 positions matching TRBD2. This CDR3 has 15 residues. Germline V gene sequence: CDR1 SNHLY, CDR2 FYNNEI. V lost 7 bases to trimming and J lost 7 bases; unmatched junction nucleotides: 7. The DNA of the CDR3 is TGTGCCAGCATAGGACTAGCGGGGGCCCTGAATGAGCAGTTCTTC. Translating gives CASIGLAGALNEQFF.

The rearrangement links TRBV13 to TRBJ2-3, with 12 bases fitting TRBD2. The CDR3 runs to 16 residues. Per germline, CDR1 PRHDT and CDR2 FYEKMQ (reference sequence). With 3 bases clipped from V and 4 bases from J, the junction kept 5 bases outside the gene matches. The CDR3 is CASSLAPSGGADTQYF. DNA of the CDR3: TGTGCCAGCAGCTTGGCTCCTAGCGGGGGGGCAGATACGCAGTATTTT. The full variable domain, rest sourced from reference TRBV13 and TRBJ2-3, is AAGVIQSPRHLIKEKRETATLKCYPIPRHDTVYWYQQGPGQDPQFLISFYEKMQSDKGSIPDRFSAQQFSDYHSELNMSSLELGDSALYFCASSLAPSGGADTQYFGPGTRLTVL.

The genes are TRBV9 and TRBJ1-5; TRBD1 matches 9 bases. V trimming: 4 bases; J trimming: 0 bases; junction bases outside the gene matches: 11. The CDR3 has 18 residues. Germline CDR1 is SGDLS and CDR2 is YYNGEE. The CDR3 region has the DNA TGTGCCAGCAGCTGCCGGGACAGGGACATTAATAGCAATCAGCCCCAGCATTTT. Its translation is CASSCRDRDINSNQPQHF.

V gene TRBV7-9 combines with J gene TRBJ2-7, with 7 bases aligning to TRBD1. The trim removed 5 bases at V and 5 bases at J, leaving 6 bases unmatched. CDR1 SEHNR and CDR2 FQNEAQ come from the germline V gene (reference sequence). There are 13 residues in the CDR3. The CDR3, as DNA: TGTGCCAGCAGCGCCGGGACAGTTGACGAGCAGTACGTC. This gives the protein CASSAGTVDEQYV.

This clone showed up just a few times. V and J are TRBV11-2 and TRBJ2-7; no clear D. This CDR3 comprises 14 residues. CDR1 and CDR2 (germline): SGHAT, FQNNGV. V lost 1 base, J lost 0 bases, and 7 bases lay in between. CDR3 region: CASSLGSGSYEQYV. CDR3 in DNA: TGTGCCAGCAGCTTAGGTTCAGGCTCCTACGAGCAGTACGTC.

This chain links TRBV4-1 with TRBJ1-6; D is possibly TRBD1 (5 bases). The CDR3 extends over 13 amino acids. In germline, CDR1 is MGHRA, CDR2 YSYEKL. V was cut by 3 bases and J by 14 bases, with 14 bases left in between. CDR3 amino acids: CASSQVQGATLHF. The CDR3 coding sequence is TGCGCCAGCAGCCAGGTCCAGGGCGCTACCCTCCACTTT.

This clone was counted only a few times. V and J are TRBV18 and TRBJ1-1; tentatively, D is TRBD1 (6 bases). V shed 6 bases and J shed 7 bases, with 12 bases lying between them. Per the germline V gene, CDR1 is KGHSH and CDR2 is LQKENI. The CDR3 length is 12 residues. The CDR3, as DNA: TGTGCCAGCTCTGAACAGGGCGTTGAAGCTTTCTTT. Its protein product is CASSEQGVEAFF.

This chain joins TRBV5-4 and TRBJ2-7; a weak D match, TRBD1 (6 bases). V was clipped by 0 bases and J by 3 bases, with 16 bases between them. This CDR3 is 16 amino acids long. Germline V gene sequence: CDR1 SGHNT, CDR2 YYREEE (reference sequence). The CDR3: CASSLAGGGVVYEQYF. In nucleotides, the CDR3 is TGTGCCAGCAGCTTGGCCGGTGGGGGCGTTGTCTACGAGCAGTACTTC.

A note on this clone: One end of the junction fails to match germline, which may point to a read error. The rearrangement uses TRBV6-6 and TRBJ1-2, with TRBD1 identical over 7 bases. CDR1 MNHNY and CDR2 SVGAGI come from the germline V gene (reference sequence). This CDR3 contains 13 residues. The CDR3 is CASTLGQNYGHTF. Written as DNA, the CDR3 is TGTGCCAGCACCCTGGGACAGAACTATGGCCACACCTTC.

This clone came up once. J is TRBJ2-3 and V is TRBV6-4; TRBD1 is a possible D gene (6 bases). This CDR3 spans 17 amino acids. Germline CDR1 and CDR2: MRHNA and SNTAGT. V shed 4 bases and J shed 5 bases, with 22 bases lying between them. DNA for the CDR3: TGTGCCAGCAGTGCCCGCGAACACAGGGATGGTGGAGATACGCAGTATTTT. Residues: CASSAREHRDGGDTQYF.

The gene calls are TRBV4-1 and TRBJ2-1; TRBD1 matches 8 bases. Trimming took 1 base from V and 8 from J; bases not matched to a gene: 13. The germline CDR1 and CDR2 sequences are MGHRA and YSYEKL. The CDR3 length is 17 residues. The CDR3 is CASSQGWTGLNRDEQFF. The CDR3 DNA sequence: TGCGCCAGCAGCCAAGGGTGGACAGGGTTGAATCGGGATGAGCAGTTCTTC.

The V call is TRBV5-4, the J call TRBJ2-1, with 13 bases fitting TRBD2. The V segment lost 4 bases and the J segment 0 bases; nucleotides outside the gene matches: 7. The germline gives CDR1 SGHNT, CDR2 YYREEE (reference sequence). CDR3 length: 18 residues. Here the CDR3 reads CASSPWTSGGLSYNEQFF. CDR3 in DNA: TGTGCCAGCAGCCCTTGGACTAGCGGGGGCCTCTCCTACAATGAGCAGTTCTTC. The complete variable domain, with remaining parts taken from reference TRBV5-4 and TRBJ2-1, reads ETGVTQSPTHLIKTRGQQVTLRCSSQSGHNTVSWYQQALGQGPQFIFQYYREEENGRGNFPPRFSGLQFPNYSSELNVNALELDDSALYLCASSPWTSGGLSYNEQFFGPGTRLTVL.

The chain has TRBV19 and TRBJ2-3; a possible D gene is TRBD1 (5 bases). The V end lost 7 bases, the J end lost 2 bases, and 10 bases lay between the germline ends. The germline V gene encodes CDR1 LNHDA and CDR2 SQIVND (reference sequence). The CDR3 is 13 residues long. The CDR3 DNA reads as TGTGCCAGTAAGGCCAGGGACACAGATACGCAGTATTTT. Translating gives CASKARDTDTQYF.

The genes are TRBV2 and TRBJ1-5, with 9 bases that match TRBD1. In germline, CDR1 is SNHLY, CDR2 FYNNEI. This CDR3 has 15 residues. With 6 bases clipped from V and 6 bases from J, the junction kept 9 bases outside the gene matches. CDR3 bases: TGTGCCAGCAGCTTATCCCCGGGACAGGGTCAGCCCCAGCATTTT. Amino acids: CASSLSPGQGQPQHF.

This chain joins TRBV28 and TRBJ1-1; D not certain. Germline V CDR1 and CDR2: MDHEN, SYDVKM. This CDR3 contains 15 residues. V was shortened by 3 bases and J by 6 bases, with 17 bases between the two germline ends. The CDR3 DNA reads TGTGCCAGCAGTTTTCCAGGAGGTCTAGGTGCTGAAGCTTTCTTT. Its translation is CASSFPGGLGAEAFF.